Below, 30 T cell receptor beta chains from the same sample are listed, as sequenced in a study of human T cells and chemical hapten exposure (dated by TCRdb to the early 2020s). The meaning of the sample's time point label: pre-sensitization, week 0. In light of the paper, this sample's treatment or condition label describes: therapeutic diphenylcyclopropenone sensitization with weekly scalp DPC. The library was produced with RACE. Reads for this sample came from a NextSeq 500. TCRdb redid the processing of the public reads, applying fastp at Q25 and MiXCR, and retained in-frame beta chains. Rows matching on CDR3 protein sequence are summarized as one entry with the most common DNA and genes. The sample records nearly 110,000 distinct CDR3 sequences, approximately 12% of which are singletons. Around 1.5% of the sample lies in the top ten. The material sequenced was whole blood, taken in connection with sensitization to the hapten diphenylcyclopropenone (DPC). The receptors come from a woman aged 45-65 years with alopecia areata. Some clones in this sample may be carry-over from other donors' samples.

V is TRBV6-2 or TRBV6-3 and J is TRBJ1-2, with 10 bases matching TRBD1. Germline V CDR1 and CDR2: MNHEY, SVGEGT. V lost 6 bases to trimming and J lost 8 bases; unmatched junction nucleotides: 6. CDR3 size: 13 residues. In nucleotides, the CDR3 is TGTGCCAGCAGCATGGGACAGGGGAGAGGCTACACCTTC. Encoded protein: CASSMGQGRGYTF.

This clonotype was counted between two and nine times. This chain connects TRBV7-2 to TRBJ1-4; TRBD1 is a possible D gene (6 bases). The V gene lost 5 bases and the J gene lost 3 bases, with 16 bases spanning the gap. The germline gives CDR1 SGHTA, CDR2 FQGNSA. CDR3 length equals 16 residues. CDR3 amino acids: CASSPGVGAANEKLFF. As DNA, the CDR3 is TGTGCCAGCAGCCCAGGGGTAGGGGCGGCTAATGAAAAACTGTTTTTT.

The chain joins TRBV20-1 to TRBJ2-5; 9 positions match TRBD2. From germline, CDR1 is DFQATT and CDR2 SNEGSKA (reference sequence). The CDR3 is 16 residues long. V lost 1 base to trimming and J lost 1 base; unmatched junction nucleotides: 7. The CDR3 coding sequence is TGCAGTGCTAGAGTAGTGCGGGGGGGCCCCCAAGAGACCCAGTACTTC. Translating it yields CSARVVRGGPQETQYF.

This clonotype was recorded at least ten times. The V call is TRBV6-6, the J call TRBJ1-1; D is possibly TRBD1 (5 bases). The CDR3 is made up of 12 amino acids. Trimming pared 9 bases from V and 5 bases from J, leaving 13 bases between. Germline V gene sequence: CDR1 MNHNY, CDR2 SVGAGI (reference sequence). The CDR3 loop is CASKQGETEAFF. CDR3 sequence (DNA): TGTGCCAGTAAGCAGGGAGAAACTGAAGCTTTCTTT.

This chain's CDR3 is CASSTSGTVNTGELFF. Written as DNA, the CDR3 is TGCGCCAGCTCGACATCCGGGACGGTGAACACCGGGGAGCTGTTTTTT. V gene TRBV5-1 combines with J gene TRBJ2-2, with D possibly called TRBD1 or TRBD2 (5 bases each). The CDR3 consists of 16 residues. Trimming cost V 7 bases and J 1 base, with 17 bases left between them. Germline CDR1 is SGHRS and CDR2 is YFSETQ.

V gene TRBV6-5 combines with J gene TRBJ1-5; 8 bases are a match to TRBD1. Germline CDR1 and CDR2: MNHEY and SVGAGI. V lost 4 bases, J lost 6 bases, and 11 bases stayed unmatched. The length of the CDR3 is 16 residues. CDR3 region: CASSSFGQGWSQPQHF. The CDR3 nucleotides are TGTGCCAGCAGTTCCTTCGGACAGGGCTGGAGTCAGCCCCAGCATTTT.

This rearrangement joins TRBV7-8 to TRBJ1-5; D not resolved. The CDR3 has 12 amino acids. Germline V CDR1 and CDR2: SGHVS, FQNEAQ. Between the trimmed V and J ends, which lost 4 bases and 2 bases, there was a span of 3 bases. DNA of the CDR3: TGTGCCAGCAGCTGGGGCAATCAGCCCCAGCATTTT. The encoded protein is CASSWGNQPQHF.

Here the CDR3 reads CASSLGIQWNTEAFF. The CDR3 nucleotides are TGTGCCAGCAGCTTGGGTATACAGTGGAACACTGAAGCTTTCTTT. The rearrangement uses TRBV5-5 and TRBJ1-1; D not certain. V lost 0 bases and J 1 base, leaving 10 bases between the germline ends. Looked up from germline, CDR1 is SGHKS and CDR2 is YYEKEE (reference sequence). The CDR3 consists of 15 residues.

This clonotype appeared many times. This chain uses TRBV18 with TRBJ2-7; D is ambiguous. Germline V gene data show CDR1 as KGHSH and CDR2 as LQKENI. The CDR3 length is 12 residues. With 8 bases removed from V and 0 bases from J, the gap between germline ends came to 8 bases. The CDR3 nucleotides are TGTGCCAGCAGCCCTACCTCCTACGAGCAGTACTTC. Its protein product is CASSPTSYEQYF. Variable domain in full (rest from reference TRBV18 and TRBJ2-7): NAGVMQNPRHLVRRRGQEARLRCSPMKGHSHVYWYRQLPEEGLKFMVYLQKENIIDESGMPKERFSAEFPKEGPSILRIQQVVRGDSAAYFCASSPTSYEQYFGPGTRLTVT.

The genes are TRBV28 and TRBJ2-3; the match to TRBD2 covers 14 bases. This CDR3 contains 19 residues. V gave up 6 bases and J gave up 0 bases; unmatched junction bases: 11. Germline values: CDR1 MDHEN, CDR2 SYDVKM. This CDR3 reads CASSLNRLAGGYSTDTQYF. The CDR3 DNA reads TGTGCCAGCAGCCTAAACCGACTAGCGGGGGGGTATAGCACAGATACGCAGTATTTT.

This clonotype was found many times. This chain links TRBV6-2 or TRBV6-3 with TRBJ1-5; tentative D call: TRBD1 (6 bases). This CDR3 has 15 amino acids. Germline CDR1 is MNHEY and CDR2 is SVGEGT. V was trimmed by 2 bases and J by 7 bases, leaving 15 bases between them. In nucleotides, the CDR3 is TGTGCCAGCAGTTACCGGGGTCGGGGGCACCAGCCCCAGCATTTT. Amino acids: CASSYRGRGHQPQHF.

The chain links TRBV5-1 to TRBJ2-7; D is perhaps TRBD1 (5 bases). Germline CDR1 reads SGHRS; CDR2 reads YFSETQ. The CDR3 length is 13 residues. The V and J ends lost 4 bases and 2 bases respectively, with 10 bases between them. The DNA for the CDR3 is TGCGCCAGCAGCCATGACAGAGCCTACGAGCAGTACTTC. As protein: CASSHDRAYEQYF.

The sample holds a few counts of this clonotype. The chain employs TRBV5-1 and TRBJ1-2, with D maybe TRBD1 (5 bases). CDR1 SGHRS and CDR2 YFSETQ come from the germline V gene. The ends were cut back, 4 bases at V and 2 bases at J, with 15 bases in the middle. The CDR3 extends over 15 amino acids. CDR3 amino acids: CASSRGGDPNYGYTF. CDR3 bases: TGCGCCAGCAGCCGGGGTGGGGACCCGAACTATGGCTACACCTTC. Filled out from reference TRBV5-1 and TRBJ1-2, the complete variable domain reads KAGVTQTPRYLIKTRGQQVTLSCSPISGHRSVSWYQQTPGQGLQFLFEYFSETQRNKGNFPGRFSGRQFSNSRSEMNVSTLELGDSALYLCASSRGGDPNYGYTFGSGTRLTVV.

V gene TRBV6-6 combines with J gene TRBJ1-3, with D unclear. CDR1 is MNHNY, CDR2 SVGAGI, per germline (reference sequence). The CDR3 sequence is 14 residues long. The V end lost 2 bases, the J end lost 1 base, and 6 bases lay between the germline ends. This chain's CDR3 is CASSYSSSGNTIYF. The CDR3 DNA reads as TGTGCCAGCAGTTACAGTTCTTCTGGAAACACCATATATTTT.

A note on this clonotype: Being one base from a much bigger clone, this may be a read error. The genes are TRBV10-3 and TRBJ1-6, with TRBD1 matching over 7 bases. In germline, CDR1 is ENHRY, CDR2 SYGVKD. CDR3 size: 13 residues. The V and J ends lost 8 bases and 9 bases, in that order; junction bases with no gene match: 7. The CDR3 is CAIWDSLSSPLHF. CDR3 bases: TGTGCCATCTGGGACAGTTTAAGTTCACCCCTCCACTTT.

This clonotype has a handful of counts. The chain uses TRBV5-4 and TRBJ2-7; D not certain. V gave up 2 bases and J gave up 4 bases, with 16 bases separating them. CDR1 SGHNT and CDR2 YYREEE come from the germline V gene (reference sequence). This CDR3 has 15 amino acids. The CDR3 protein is CASSLSGSIVYEQYF. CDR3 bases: TGTGCCAGCAGCTTATCAGGTTCCATCGTTTACGAGCAGTACTTC.

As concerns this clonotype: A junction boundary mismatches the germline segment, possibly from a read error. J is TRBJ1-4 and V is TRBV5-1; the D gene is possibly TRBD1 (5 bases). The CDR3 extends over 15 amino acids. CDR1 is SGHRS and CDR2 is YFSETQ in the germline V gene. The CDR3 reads CASSSTDKRYEKLIF. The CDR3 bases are TGCGCCAGCAGCTCGACGGACAAGAGATATGAAAAACTGATTTTT.

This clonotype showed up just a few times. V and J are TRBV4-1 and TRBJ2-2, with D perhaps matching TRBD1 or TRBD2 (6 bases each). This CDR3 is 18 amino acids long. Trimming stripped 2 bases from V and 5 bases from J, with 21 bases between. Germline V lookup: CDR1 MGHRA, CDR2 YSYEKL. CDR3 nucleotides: TGCGCCAGCAGCCAATCCCCGGAGGGGGTGATCCTAACCGGGGAGCTGTTTTTT. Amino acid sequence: CASSQSPEGVILTGELFF.

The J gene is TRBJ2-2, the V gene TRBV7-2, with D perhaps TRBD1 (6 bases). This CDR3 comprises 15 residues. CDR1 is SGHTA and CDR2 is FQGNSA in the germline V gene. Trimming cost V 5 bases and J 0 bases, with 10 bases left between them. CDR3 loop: CASSQRTANTGELFF. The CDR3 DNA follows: TGTGCCAGCAGCCAAAGGACAGCGAACACCGGGGAGCTGTTTTTT.

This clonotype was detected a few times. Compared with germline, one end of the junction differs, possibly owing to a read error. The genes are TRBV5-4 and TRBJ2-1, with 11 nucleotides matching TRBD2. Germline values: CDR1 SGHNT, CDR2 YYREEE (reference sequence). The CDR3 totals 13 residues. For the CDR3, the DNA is TGTGCCAGCGGCTTAGCGGGAGGGTTTGAGCAGTTCTTC. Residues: CASGLAGGFEQFF.

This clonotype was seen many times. The CDR3 loop reads CASSPDRATEAFF. The CDR3, as DNA: TGTGCCAGCAGCCCTGACAGGGCCACTGAAGCTTTCTTT. The chain has TRBV7-9 and TRBJ1-1; 7 bases align to TRBD1. The CDR3 contains 13 residues. J lost 4 bases, V lost 5 bases, and 4 bases had no gene match. Germline V gene lookup returns CDR1 SEHNR and CDR2 FQNEAQ (reference sequence).

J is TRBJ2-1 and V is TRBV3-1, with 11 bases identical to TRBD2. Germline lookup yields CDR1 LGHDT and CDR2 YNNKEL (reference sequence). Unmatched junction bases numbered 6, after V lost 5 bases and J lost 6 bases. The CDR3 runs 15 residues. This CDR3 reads CASSKRTSGLNEQFF. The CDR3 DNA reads TGTGCCAGCAGCAAGCGGACTAGCGGGCTCAATGAGCAGTTCTTC.

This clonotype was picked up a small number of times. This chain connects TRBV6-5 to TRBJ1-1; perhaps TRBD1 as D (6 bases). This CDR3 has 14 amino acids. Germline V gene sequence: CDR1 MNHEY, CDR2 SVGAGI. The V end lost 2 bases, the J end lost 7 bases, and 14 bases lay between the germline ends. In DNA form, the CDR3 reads TGTGCCAGCAGTTACGGCGGACAGCCCCGTGAAGCTTTCTTT. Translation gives CASSYGGQPREAFF.

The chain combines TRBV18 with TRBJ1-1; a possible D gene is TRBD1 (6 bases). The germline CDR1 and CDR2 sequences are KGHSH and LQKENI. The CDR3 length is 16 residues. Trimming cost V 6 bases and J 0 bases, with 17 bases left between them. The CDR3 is CASSAGTLLLNTEAFF. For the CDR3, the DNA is TGTGCCAGCTCTGCCGGGACACTTCTTTTGAACACTGAAGCTTTCTTT.

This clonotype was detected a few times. Here the CDR3 reads CASSQRQGNQPQHF. The DNA of the CDR3 is TGTGCCAGCAGCCAGCGCCAGGGCAATCAGCCCCAGCATTTT. V is TRBV14 and J is TRBJ1-5; D call uncertain. This CDR3 is built from 14 residues. V lost 3 bases and J 2 bases, leaving 8 bases between the germline ends. Germline values: CDR1 SGHDN, CDR2 FVKESK.

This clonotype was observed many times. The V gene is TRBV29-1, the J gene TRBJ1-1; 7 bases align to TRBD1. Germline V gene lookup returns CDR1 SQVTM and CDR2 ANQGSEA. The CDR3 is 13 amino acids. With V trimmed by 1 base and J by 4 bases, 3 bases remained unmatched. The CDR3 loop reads CSVEAGGRTEAFF. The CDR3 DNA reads TGCAGCGTTGAAGCAGGGGGACGCACTGAAGCTTTCTTT.

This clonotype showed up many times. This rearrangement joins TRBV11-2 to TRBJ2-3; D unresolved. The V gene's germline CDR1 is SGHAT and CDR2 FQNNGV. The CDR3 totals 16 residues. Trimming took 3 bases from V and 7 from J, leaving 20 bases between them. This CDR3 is CASSFVLGLRVNTQYF. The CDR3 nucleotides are TGTGCCAGCAGCTTCGTCCTGGGCCTTAGGGTGAATACGCAGTATTTT.

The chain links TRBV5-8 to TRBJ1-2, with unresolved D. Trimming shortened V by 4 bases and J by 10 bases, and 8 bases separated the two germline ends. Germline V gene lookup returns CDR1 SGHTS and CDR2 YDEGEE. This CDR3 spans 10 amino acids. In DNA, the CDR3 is TGTGCCAGCAGCCCACAAGTCTACACCTTC. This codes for CASSPQVYTF.

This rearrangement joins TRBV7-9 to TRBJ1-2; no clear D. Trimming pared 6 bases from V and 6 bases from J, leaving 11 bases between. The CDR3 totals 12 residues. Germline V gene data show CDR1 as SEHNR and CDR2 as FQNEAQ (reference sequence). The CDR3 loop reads CASRFAGDGYTF. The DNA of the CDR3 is TGTGCCAGCAGGTTCGCAGGAGATGGCTACACCTTC.

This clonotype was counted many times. CDR3: CASSLANEQFF. CDR3 nucleotides: TGTGCCAGCAGCTTGGCGAATGAGCAGTTCTTC. V usage is TRBV28 and J usage is TRBJ2-1; no clear D. The CDR3 runs 11 residues. From germline, CDR1 is MDHEN and CDR2 SYDVKM. Trimming cost V 6 bases and J 7 bases, with 7 bases left between them.